This passage covers 18 T cell receptor beta chains from one sample sequenced in a study of blood T cell repertoires in COVID-19. Using immunoSEQ multiplex PCR, the repertoire was profiled, and TCRdb retains in-frame clones only, with some absent. The table includes about half a million clones, approximately 85% detected once. The sample was peripheral blood. The receptors stem from a human donor in a cohort sampled during active COVID-19.

V and J are TRBV6-5 and TRBJ1-2, with a tentative D call TRBD1 (5 bases). The CDR3 totals 12 residues. CDR1 and CDR2 (germline): MNHEY, SVGAGI. Trimming stripped 6 bases from V and 6 bases from J, with 11 bases between. CDR3 coding DNA: TGTGCCAGCAGCAACAGGTTTGATGGCTACACCTTC. Protein sequence: CASSNRFDGYTF.

The rearrangement joins TRBV11-3 to TRBJ1-3; 7 bases map to TRBD1. The J segment lost 2 bases and the V segment lost 5 bases, leaving 6 bases of the junction unmatched. The CDR3 consists of 15 residues. Looked up from germline, CDR1 is SGHNT and CDR2 is YENEEA. The CDR3 sequence is CASSLRQGPGNTIYF. As DNA, the CDR3 is TGTGCCAGCAGCCTACGACAGGGACCTGGAAACACCATATATTTT.

V usage is TRBV4-3 and J usage is TRBJ1-2, with D tentatively TRBD1 (5 bases). Germline V gene sequence: CDR1 LGHNA, CDR2 YSLEER. The CDR3 contains 14 residues. Trimming removed 1 base at V and 3 bases at J, with 9 bases between. The CDR3 region is CASSQGGGDYGYTF. CDR3 DNA sequence: TGCGCCAGCAGCCAAGGGGGAGGGGACTATGGCTACACCTTC.

This sequence joins TRBV29-1 and TRBJ2-3, with D maybe TRBD1 (5 bases). CDR3 size: 12 residues. CDR1 SQVTM and CDR2 ANQGSEA come from the germline V gene. The V gene lost 3 bases and the J gene lost 5 bases, with 9 bases spanning the gap. The CDR3 nucleotides read TGCAGCGTTGACCGACAGTTAGATACGCAGTATTTT. Its translation is CSVDRQLDTQYF.

The chain has TRBV7-8 and TRBJ2-7, with 13 bases fitting TRBD2. Germline V gene data show CDR1 as SGHVS and CDR2 as FQNEAQ. This CDR3 region has 16 residues. J was trimmed by 4 bases and V by 2 bases; bases with no gene match: 5. The CDR3, as DNA: TGTGCCAGCAGCTTATGGGGACTAGCGGGACTTTACGAGCAGTACTTC. Translated: CASSLWGLAGLYEQYF. The full variable domain, completed using reference TRBV7-8 and TRBJ2-7, is GAGVSQSPRYKVAKRGQDVALRCDPISGHVSLFWYQQALGQGPEFLTYFQNEAQLDKSGLPSDRFFAERPEGSVSTLKIQRTQQEDSAVYLCASSLWGLAGLYEQYFGPGTRLTVT.

Notes on this clone: Mismatch with germline at one junction end may stem from a read error. This sequence joins TRBV5-6 and TRBJ2-2, with D possibly TRBD1 on 5 matching bases. CDR3 length: 14 amino acids. CDR1 is SGHDT and CDR2 is YYEEEE in the germline V gene. The CDR3 coding sequence is TGTGCCAGCAGCTTTACAGGAAACAGCGGGGAGCTGTTTTTT. Protein product: CASSFTGNSGELFF.

This clone was seen only once. The V and J genes are TRBV5-6 and TRBJ1-2; 8 positions match TRBD1. The CDR3 extends over 14 amino acids. Germline trimming cut 6 bases from V and 5 bases from J; bases unmatched to any gene: 9. Germline V gives CDR1 SGHDT, CDR2 YYEEEE. CDR3 sequence: CASTTDRGTYGYTF. CDR3 nucleotide sequence: TGTGCCAGCACGACAGACAGGGGTACTTATGGCTACACCTTC.

The rearrangement joins TRBV11-2 to TRBJ2-2, with TRBD1 matching 7 bases. Germline V gene sequence: CDR1 SGHAT, CDR2 FQNNGV. With V trimmed by 3 bases and J by 8 bases, 12 bases remained unmatched. This CDR3 is 16 amino acids long. As DNA, the CDR3 is TGTGCCAGCAGCTTGGTCGCGAGACAGGGCTCGGGGGAGCTGTTTTTT. This gives the protein CASSLVARQGSGELFF.

The rearrangement links TRBV27 to TRBJ1-4, with TRBD1 matching over 9 bases. V was clipped by 5 bases and J by 1 base; unmatched bases: 8. The CDR3 loop spans 17 amino acids. The germline gives CDR1 MNHEY, CDR2 SMNVEV (reference sequence). CDR3 sequence: CASSGQGKALTNEKLFF. CDR3 nucleotides: TGTGCCAGCAGTGGACAGGGGAAGGCTTTAACTAATGAAAAACTGTTTTTT.

The chain recombines TRBV3-1 (or the pseudogene TRBV3-2) with TRBJ2-3; 8 bases fit TRBD2. V dropped 0 bases and J dropped 2; count of bases not matched to a gene: 7. Germline V gene lookup returns CDR1 LGHDT and CDR2 YNNKEL (reference sequence). The CDR3 covers 17 residues. CDR3 protein: CASSQEWISGVTDTQYF. CDR3 in DNA: TGTGCCAGCAGCCAAGAATGGATTAGCGGGGTCACAGATACGCAGTATTTT.

This chain joins TRBV29-1 and TRBJ2-1, with 7 bases that match TRBD1. V trimming: 1 base; J trimming: 7 bases; junction bases outside the gene matches: 1. Germline values: CDR1 SQVTM, CDR2 ANQGSEA. CDR3 size: 12 residues. DNA of the CDR3: TGCAGCGTTGAAGGCAGGGGGAATGAGCAGTTCTTC. Translating it yields CSVEGRGNEQFF.

The chain links TRBV28 to TRBJ2-5, with D possibly being TRBD1 (7 bases). Germline CDR1 reads MDHEN; CDR2 reads SYDVKM. The CDR3 consists of 12 residues. Trimming shortened V by 8 bases and J by 4 bases, and 11 bases separated the two germline ends. This CDR3 reads CASQGGGETQYF. CDR3 coding DNA: TGTGCCAGCCAGGGGGGTGGAGAGACCCAGTACTTC.

The genes are TRBV2 and TRBJ2-5, with unresolved D. Trimming stripped 4 bases from V and 7 bases from J, with 4 bases between. CDR3 size: 10 residues. Per the germline V gene, CDR1 is SNHLY and CDR2 is FYNNEI. The CDR3 DNA sequence: TGTGCCAGCAGTGGAGGGACCCAGTACTTC. As protein: CASSGGTQYF.

The chain employs TRBV28 and TRBJ1-2, with a possible D match to TRBD1 (5 bases). Germline V CDR1 and CDR2: MDHEN, SYDVKM. V lost 7 bases and J lost 4, with 19 bases in between. The CDR3 contains 15 residues. CDR3: CASNPGVGTVYGYTF. The CDR3 DNA follows: TGTGCCAGCAACCCCGGGGTAGGGACTGTCTATGGCTACACCTTC.

The chain couples TRBV11-2 to TRBJ1-4; D remains unclear. The CDR3 has 14 residues. V was trimmed by 7 bases and J by 4 bases, leaving 13 bases between them. Germline CDR1 SGHAT, CDR2 FQNNGV. The CDR3 coding sequence is TGTGCCAGCACCAAACAGCTGGGTAATGAAAAACTGTTTTTT. Its translation is CASTKQLGNEKLFF.

The chain joins TRBV19 to TRBJ2-5; 8 nucleotides align to TRBD2. The V segment lost 4 bases and the J segment 2 bases; nucleotides outside the gene matches: 3. The germline gives CDR1 LNHDA, CDR2 SQIVND (reference sequence). The CDR3 loop spans 14 amino acids. In nucleotides, the CDR3 is TGTGCCAGTAGTACGGGGACTAGTCAAGAGACCCAGTACTTC. It encodes CASSTGTSQETQYF.

V usage is TRBV19 and J usage is TRBJ1-5; TRBD1 agrees at 8 bases. Unmatched junction bases numbered 5, after V lost 0 bases and J lost 4 bases. The CDR3 has 16 residues. Germline V gene sequence: CDR1 LNHDA, CDR2 SQIVND (reference sequence). CDR3 amino acids: CASSIEAGGSNQPQHF. The CDR3 DNA is TGTGCCAGTAGTATAGAAGCAGGGGGCAGTAATCAGCCCCAGCATTTT.

This clone was seen more than once but under ten times. The chain uses TRBV19 and TRBJ2-2; 8 positions match TRBD1. There are 17 residues in the CDR3. Looked up from germline, CDR1 is LNHDA and CDR2 is SQIVND (reference sequence). The V and J ends lost 1 base and 4 bases, in that order; junction bases with no gene match: 8. The CDR3 region is CASSIVTTGAGTGELFF. Written as DNA, the CDR3 is TGTGCCAGTAGTATAGTTACGACAGGGGCGGGCACCGGGGAGCTGTTTTTT. The variable domain in full, with the rest retrieved from reference TRBV19 and TRBJ2-2, is DGGITQSPKYLFRKEGQNVTLSCEQNLNHDAMYWYRQDPGQGLRLIYYSQIVNDFQKGDIAEGYSVSREKKESFPLTVTSAQKNPTAFYLCASSIVTTGAGTGELFFGEGSRLTVL.